The 23 T cell receptor beta chains listed next were all sequenced from one sample in a study of cytomegalovirus exposure and HLA in healthy donors. The primer mix had 60 Vbeta and 13 Jbeta primers. Some clones are missing from TCRdb's copy, which holds only in-frame ones; the method was immunoSEQ multiplex PCR. The profile shows about 170,000 clones, about three quarters of them singletons. The sequenced sample consisted of PBMCs. The source of these receptors is a female donor in good health and CMV-seronegative.

The genes are TRBV11-2 and TRBJ2-1; no clear D gene. The CDR3 length is 14 residues. Germline V lookup: CDR1 SGHAT, CDR2 FQNNGV. Trimming removed 0 bases from V and 6 bases from J, with 9 bases in between. The CDR3 loop is CASSLDYPSNEQFF. The CDR3 DNA follows: TGTGCCAGCAGCTTAGATTACCCGAGCAATGAGCAGTTCTTC.

The V and J genes are TRBV19 and TRBJ1-5; D not certain. CDR1 is LNHDA, CDR2 SQIVND, per germline (reference sequence). The CDR3 spans 14 residues. Trimming took 1 base from V and 3 from J, leaving 7 bases between them. CDR3: CASSIGGINQPQHF. The DNA for the CDR3 is TGTGCCAGTAGTATAGGAGGGATCAATCAGCCCCAGCATTTT.

This sequence joins TRBV5-1 and TRBJ2-2, with no clear D. CDR3 length: 12 amino acids. Germline V gene lookup returns CDR1 SGHRS and CDR2 YFSETQ. V was cut by 4 bases and J by 10 bases, with 11 bases left in between. The CDR3 region is CASSDKAEELFF. CDR3 in DNA: TGCGCCAGCAGCGACAAGGCTGAGGAGCTGTTTTTT. Looking up the rest from reference TRBV5-1 and TRBJ2-2 gives the full variable domain: KAGVTQTPRYLIKTRGQQVTLSCSPISGHRSVSWYQQTPGQGLQFLFEYFSETQRNKGNFPGRFSGRQFSNSRSEMNVSTLELGDSALYLCASSDKAEELFFGEGSRLTVL.

The chain joins TRBV5-8 to TRBJ2-5; TRBD1 is a possible D gene (5 bases). CDR1 and CDR2 (germline): SGHTS, YDEGEE. This CDR3 contains 15 residues. The V end was cut by 4 bases, the J end by 4 bases, with 17 bases between. CDR3 coding DNA: TGTGCCAGCAGCCGGCAGGGCCCGAGGAGAGAGACCCAGTACTTC. It translates to CASSRQGPRRETQYF.

The chain recombines TRBV5-5 with TRBJ1-3; D not resolved. CDR1 and CDR2 from the germline V gene are SGHKS and YYEKEE (reference sequence). V was trimmed by 0 bases and J by 7 bases, leaving 14 bases between them. This CDR3 has 15 residues. The CDR3 sequence: CASSLEGYNGNTIYF. For the CDR3, the DNA is TGTGCCAGCAGCTTGGAAGGTTATAACGGGAACACCATATATTTT. Filled out from reference TRBV5-5 and TRBJ1-3, the complete variable domain reads DAGVTQSPTHLIKTRGQQVTLRCSPISGHKSVSWYQQVLGQGPQFIFQYYEKEERGRGNFPDRFSARQFPNYSSELNVNALLLGDSALYLCASSLEGYNGNTIYFGEGSWLTVV.

The chain is built from TRBV7-9 and TRBJ1-2, with 10 nucleotides matching TRBD1. Germline V gene sequence: CDR1 SEHNR, CDR2 FQNEAQ (reference sequence). V lost 5 bases to trimming and J lost 5 bases; unmatched junction nucleotides: 8. The CDR3 totals 15 residues. CDR3 residues: CASSAWDRGGYGYTF. The CDR3 DNA reads TGTGCCAGCAGCGCCTGGGACAGGGGAGGGTATGGCTACACCTTC.

The genes are TRBV9 and TRBJ2-2, with 8 bases identical to TRBD1. This CDR3 contains 16 residues. Trimming at V came to 4 bases and at J to 1 base, leaving 6 bases not matched to a gene. CDR1 and CDR2 (germline): SGDLS, YYNGEE. CDR3 protein: CASSSRTGMNTGELFF. CDR3 bases: TGTGCCAGCAGCTCCCGGACAGGGATGAACACCGGGGAGCTGTTTTTT.

This clone has just a few counts. The chain has TRBV5-4 and TRBJ1-6; 7 nucleotides line up with TRBD1. Germline V CDR1 and CDR2: SGHNT, YYREEE (reference sequence). V shed 2 bases and J 10 bases; nucleotides not matched to a gene: 3. The CDR3 is 13 amino acids. The CDR3 DNA follows: TGTGCCAGCAGCTTAGACAGGGAATCACCCCTCCACTTT. Translation gives CASSLDRESPLHF.

The chain employs TRBV15 and TRBJ1-5; perhaps TRBD1 as D (6 bases). Trimming took 0 bases from V and 6 from J, leaving 12 bases between them. The germline V gene encodes CDR1 LNHNV and CDR2 YYDKDF (reference sequence). CDR3 length: 15 residues. CDR3 coding DNA: TGTGCCACCAGCAGAGACCGGCAGGGGCCTCAGCCCCAGCATTTT. It encodes CATSRDRQGPQPQHF.

V usage is TRBV29-1 and J usage is TRBJ2-2, with D tentatively TRBD2 (5 bases). Trimming left V 7 bases short and J 1 base short, with 7 bases between. The germline V gene encodes CDR1 SQVTM and CDR2 ANQGSEA. The CDR3 is 12 amino acids. CDR3 amino acids: CSARENTGELFF. DNA for the CDR3: TGCAGCGCTCGGGAGAACACCGGGGAGCTGTTTTTT.

The DNA of the CDR3 is TGCGCCAGCAGCTCGGCGGGGGGGTACACTGAAGCTTTCTTT. Encoded protein: CASSSAGGYTEAFF. The rearrangement joins TRBV5-1 to TRBJ1-1; perhaps TRBD1 as D (5 bases). In germline, CDR1 is SGHRS, CDR2 YFSETQ. The V and J ends lost 3 bases and 3 bases respectively, with 12 bases between them. The CDR3 runs to 14 residues.

The chain joins TRBV25-1 to TRBJ1-2, with 7 positions matching TRBD1. J lost 6 bases, V lost 3 bases, and 7 bases had no gene match. CDR1 and CDR2 from the germline V gene are MGHDK and SYGVNS. This CDR3 has 14 amino acids. This chain's CDR3 is CASSDWNRGDGYTF. CDR3 sequence (DNA): TGTGCCAGCAGTGACTGGAACAGGGGCGATGGCTACACCTTC.

The chain has TRBV5-1 and TRBJ1-1; D uncertain. Trimming shortened V by 0 bases and J by 4 bases, and 7 bases separated the two germline ends. The CDR3 runs 13 residues. Germline CDR1 reads SGHRS; CDR2 reads YFSETQ. The CDR3 here is CASSLEAATEAFF. CDR3 DNA: TGCGCCAGCAGCTTGGAGGCGGCCACTGAAGCTTTCTTT.

This sequence joins TRBV5-4 and TRBJ2-7, with 8 bases aligning to TRBD2. Trimming removed 0 bases from V and 6 bases from J; junction bases left unmatched: 8. The CDR3 covers 15 residues. CDR1 is SGHNT and CDR2 is YYREEE in the germline V gene (reference sequence). The CDR3 nucleotides are TGTGCCAGCAGCTTGGATCCCAGCGGGAGAGGCGAGCAGTACTTC. Protein sequence: CASSLDPSGRGEQYF.

The chain recombines TRBV6-5 with TRBJ1-4; D is unresolved. V lost 8 bases and J 5 bases, leaving 15 bases between the germline ends. The CDR3 runs 14 residues. Germline CDR1 MNHEY, CDR2 SVGAGI. The CDR3 reads CASAFDGWNEKLFF. CDR3 DNA sequence: TGTGCCAGCGCCTTCGATGGCTGGAATGAAAAACTGTTTTTT.

The chain is built from TRBV19 and TRBJ2-7; TRBD2 matches at 8 bases. The CDR3 is 15 residues long. Germline assignment: CDR1 LNHDA and CDR2 SQIVND (reference sequence). V shed 3 bases, J shed 5 bases, and the junction held 9 bases outside the gene matches. In nucleotides, the CDR3 is TGTGCCAGTAGTATCAGGGGACTAGATCTCCACGAGCAGTACTTC. It encodes CASSIRGLDLHEQYF. Drawing the rest from reference TRBV19 and TRBJ2-7, the complete variable domain is DGGITQSPKYLFRKEGQNVTLSCEQNLNHDAMYWYRQDPGQGLRLIYYSQIVNDFQKGDIAEGYSVSREKKESFPLTVTSAQKNPTAFYLCASSIRGLDLHEQYFGPGTRLTVT.

V and J are TRBV5-1 and TRBJ2-7; 11 nucleotides align to TRBD2. Germline-derived CDR1 and CDR2 are SGHRS and YFSETQ. This CDR3 spans 14 amino acids. The V and J ends lost 2 bases and 6 bases, in that order; junction bases with no gene match: 4. For the CDR3, the DNA is TGCGCCAGCAGCTTAATAGCGGGAGGGGGCGAGCAGTACTTC. This codes for CASSLIAGGGEQYF.

This clone was recorded once. The same CDR3 is also encoded by other DNA sequences in this sample. This rearrangement joins TRBV2 to TRBJ1-2, with D perhaps TRBD1 (5 bases). Germline V gene lookup returns CDR1 SNHLY and CDR2 FYNNEI. Deletions cut 1 base from V and 2 bases from J, with 11 bases between. This CDR3 has 15 residues. The chain's CDR3 is CASSEGGGRNYGYTF. CDR3 bases: TGTGCCAGCAGTGAAGGCGGGGGTAGAAACTATGGCTACACCTTC. The full variable domain, rest sourced from reference TRBV2 and TRBJ1-2, is EPEVTQTPSHQVTQMGQEVILRCVPISNHLYFYWYRQILGQKVEFLVSFYNNEISEKSEIFDDQFSVERPDGSNFTLKIRSTKLEDSAMYFCASSEGGGRNYGYTFGSGTRLTVV.

This chain links TRBV7-2 with TRBJ2-7; 7 nucleotides line up with TRBD1. The CDR3 has 15 amino acids. Germline V CDR1 and CDR2: SGHTA, FQGNSA. After removal of 5 bases from V and 3 bases from J, the junction contained 10 bases not matched to a gene. The CDR3 spells CASSLGQVIFYEQYF. The DNA for the CDR3 is TGTGCCAGCAGCCTCGGACAGGTCATTTTCTACGAGCAGTACTTC.

This chain joins TRBV30 and TRBJ2-3, with D tentatively TRBD2 (5 bases). The CDR3 has 19 residues. Trimming took 0 bases from V and 2 from J, leaving 24 bases between them. Germline CDR1 GTSNPN, CDR2 SVGIG (reference sequence). CDR3 protein: CAWSVMSSSTGILTDTQYF. CDR3 DNA sequence: TGTGCCTGGAGTGTTATGTCTTCTTCAACCGGGATCCTCACAGATACGCAGTATTTT. The full variable domain, its missing parts supplied by reference TRBV30 and TRBJ2-3, is SQTIHQWPATLVQPVGSPLSLECTVEGTSNPNLYWYRQAAGRGLQLLFYSVGIGQISSEVPQNLSASRPQDRQFILSSKKLLLSDSGFYLCAWSVMSSSTGILTDTQYFGPGTRLTVL.

Only a few counts were recorded for this clone. The chain employs TRBV5-1 and TRBJ2-6, with 10 positions matching TRBD1. The length of the CDR3 is 17 residues. After removal of 4 bases from V and 0 bases from J, the junction contained 4 bases not matched to a gene. CDR1 SGHRS and CDR2 YFSETQ come from the germline V gene. DNA for the CDR3: TGCGCCAGCAGCCCCGGGACAGGGGCCTCTGGGGCCAACGTCCTGACTTTC. This gives the protein CASSPGTGASGANVLTF.

This clone was seen only a few times. The DNA of the CDR3 is TGTGCCAGTAGTCCTACAGGGGGCATTGGAGATACGCAGTATTTT. Translated, it gives CASSPTGGIGDTQYF. This rearrangement joins TRBV19 to TRBJ2-3; 9 bases fit TRBD1. Trimming at V came to 5 bases and at J to 5 bases, leaving 8 bases not matched to a gene. The germline gives CDR1 LNHDA, CDR2 SQIVND (reference sequence). The CDR3 loop spans 15 amino acids.

The chain couples TRBV29-1 to TRBJ2-1; TRBD1 matches at 10 bases. The CDR3 runs 14 residues. CDR1 and CDR2 (germline): SQVTM, ANQGSEA. Trimming at V came to 4 bases and at J to 7 bases, leaving 7 bases not matched to a gene. The CDR3 bases are TGCAGCGTTGTAAGGACAGGGGGTAATAATGAGCAGTTCTTC. Translation: CSVVRTGGNNEQFF.